This T cell receptor beta chain was documented in a study of naive and memory T cell subsets. Findings and caveats of the study: A few larger clonotypes appeared in naive repertoires, especially CD8, possibly memory cells re-expressing CD45RA. Over 85% of naive TCR sequences appeared only once, unlike memory subsets.

There are a few counts of this clonotype. Its target is unknown. CMV status came from CD4+ IFNgamma after overnight CMV lysate stimulation. An equimolar mix of two oligonucleotides served as the beta constant-region primer for TRBC1 and TRBC2. From the UMI-ligation and nested PCR reads, TCRdb called clonotypes with MiXCR, one entry per CDR3 protein. The sample records 130,000 to 150,000 distinct CDR3 sequences, over 15% being singletons. The sequenced sample consisted of naive CD4+ T cells from blood. This receptor was obtained from a human donor in good health.

The CDR3, as DNA: TGCAGTGCTAGAGATCAGGGCAGGGGGACTTTCTACGAGCAGTACTTC. Amino acids: CSARDQGRGTFYEQYF. This chain joins TRBV20-1 and TRBJ2-7; a possible D gene is TRBD1 (7 bases). V shed 0 bases and J shed 3 bases, with 18 bases lying between them. Germline lookup yields CDR1 DFQATT and CDR2 SNEGSKA (reference sequence). The CDR3 runs 16 residues.